The clone carrying this T cell receptor (beta chain) showed up many times. Antigen specificity is unknown. This CDR3 is built from 14 residues. V was clipped by 0 bases and J by 7 bases; unmatched bases: 3. The V gene's germline CDR1 is SGDLS and CDR2 YYNGEE. The sample's time point: longitudinal time-point 2. The unsorted libraries originated from 2 million PBMCs that had been stored at -80 C. With 10-nucleotide random UMIs included, cDNA was synthesized by 5'RACE. TCRdb used MiXCR to reprocess the 5' RACE reads, holding one entry per CDR3 protein. The data show 70,000 to 95,000 distinct CDR3 sequences, with less than 15% seen just once and around 5% held by the top ten. The sample comes from a study of neurological immune-mediated disorders. Study findings and constraints: HTLV-1-associated myelopathy displayed the greatest TCR clonal expansion, and multiple sclerosis exhibited the smallest, lower than that of healthy controls.

The V and J genes are TRBV9 and TRBJ1-5; 8 bases fit TRBD1. The sequenced sample consisted of PBMCs. The receptor was isolated from a female donor with HTLV-1-associated myelopathy (HAM/TSP). CDR3 coding DNA: TGTGCCAGCAGCGTAGGGCAGGGGGCACAGCCCCAGCATTTT. Its translation is CASSVGQGAQPQHF.